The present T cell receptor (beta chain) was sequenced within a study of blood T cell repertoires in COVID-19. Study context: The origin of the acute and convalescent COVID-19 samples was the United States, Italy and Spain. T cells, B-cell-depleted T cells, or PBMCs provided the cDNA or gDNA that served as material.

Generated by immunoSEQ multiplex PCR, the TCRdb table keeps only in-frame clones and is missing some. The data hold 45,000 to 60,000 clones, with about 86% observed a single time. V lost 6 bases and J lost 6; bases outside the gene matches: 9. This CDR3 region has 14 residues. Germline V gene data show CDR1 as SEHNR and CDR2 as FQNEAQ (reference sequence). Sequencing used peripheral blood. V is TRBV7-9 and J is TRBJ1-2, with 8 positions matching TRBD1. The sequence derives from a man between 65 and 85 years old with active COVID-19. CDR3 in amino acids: CASRPGQGSDGYTF. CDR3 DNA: TGTGCCAGCAGACCCGGACAGGGTTCGGATGGCTACACCTTC. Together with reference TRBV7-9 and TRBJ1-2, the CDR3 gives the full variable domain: DTGVSQNPRHKITKRGQNVTFRCDPISEHNRLYWYRQTLGQGPEFLTYFQNEAQLEKSRLLSDRFSAERPKGSFSTLEIQRTEQGDSAMYLCASRPGQGSDGYTFGSGTRLTVV.